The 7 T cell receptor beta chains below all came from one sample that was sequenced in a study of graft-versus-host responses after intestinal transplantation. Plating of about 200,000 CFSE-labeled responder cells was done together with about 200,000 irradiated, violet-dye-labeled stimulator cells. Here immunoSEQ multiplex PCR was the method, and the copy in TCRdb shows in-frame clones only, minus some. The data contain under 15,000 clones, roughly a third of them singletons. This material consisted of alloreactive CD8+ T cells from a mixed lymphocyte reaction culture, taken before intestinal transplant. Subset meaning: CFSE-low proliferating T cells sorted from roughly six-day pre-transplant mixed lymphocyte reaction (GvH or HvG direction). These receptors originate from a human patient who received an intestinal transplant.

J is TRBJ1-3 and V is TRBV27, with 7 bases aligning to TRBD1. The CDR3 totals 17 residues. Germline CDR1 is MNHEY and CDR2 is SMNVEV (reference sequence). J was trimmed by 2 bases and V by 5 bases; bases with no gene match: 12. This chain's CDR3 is CASSPGQTPGTGNTIYF. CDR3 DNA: TGTGCCAGCAGTCCGGGACAGACTCCTGGGACTGGAAACACCATATATTTT.

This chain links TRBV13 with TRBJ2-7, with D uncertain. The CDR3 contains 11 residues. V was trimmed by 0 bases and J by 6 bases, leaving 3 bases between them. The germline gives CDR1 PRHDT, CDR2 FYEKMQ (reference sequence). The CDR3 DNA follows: TGTGCCAGCAGCTTAGGTGTCGAGCAGTACTTC. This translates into CASSLGVEQYF.

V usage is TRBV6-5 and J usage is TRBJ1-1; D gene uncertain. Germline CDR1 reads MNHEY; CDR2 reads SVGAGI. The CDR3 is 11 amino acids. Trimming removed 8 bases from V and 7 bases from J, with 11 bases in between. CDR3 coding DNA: TGTGCCAGCGTAACAGCGGTTGAAGCTTTCTTT. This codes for CASVTAVEAFF.

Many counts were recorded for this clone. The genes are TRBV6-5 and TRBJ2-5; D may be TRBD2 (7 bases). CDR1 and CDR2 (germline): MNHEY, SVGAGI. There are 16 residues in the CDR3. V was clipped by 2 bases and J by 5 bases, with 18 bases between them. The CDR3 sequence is CASSYGIGGGRETQYF. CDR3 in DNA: TGTGCCAGCAGTTACGGAATAGGGGGGGGGCGGGAGACCCAGTACTTC.

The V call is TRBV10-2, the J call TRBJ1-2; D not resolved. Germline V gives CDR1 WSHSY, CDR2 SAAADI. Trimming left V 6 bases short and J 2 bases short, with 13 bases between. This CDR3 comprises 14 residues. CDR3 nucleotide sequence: TGCGCCAGCAGCCCGGTAGAGGGAAACTATGGCTACACCTTC. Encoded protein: CASSPVEGNYGYTF.

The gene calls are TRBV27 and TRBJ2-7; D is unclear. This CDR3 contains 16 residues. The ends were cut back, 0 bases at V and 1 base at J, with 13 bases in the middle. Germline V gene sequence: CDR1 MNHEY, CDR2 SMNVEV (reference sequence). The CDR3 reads CASSLSNGGWSYEQYF. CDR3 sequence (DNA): TGTGCCAGCAGTTTATCGAATGGTGGCTGGTCCTACGAGCAGTACTTC.

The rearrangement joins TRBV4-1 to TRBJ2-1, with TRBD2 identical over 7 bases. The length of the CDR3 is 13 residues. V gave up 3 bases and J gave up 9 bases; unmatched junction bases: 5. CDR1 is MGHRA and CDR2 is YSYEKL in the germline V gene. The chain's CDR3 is CASSQTTSREQFF. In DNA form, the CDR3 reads TGCGCCAGCAGCCAGACGACTAGCCGTGAGCAGTTCTTC.